This TCR beta chain stems from a study of CD8+ T cells in alopecia areata. Whole-study context: The drug, oral tofacitinib, was given to treated patients at 5 to 10 mg twice daily. After 6 to 18 months of tofacitinib, follow-up continued 6 months off drug. Whole-study results and caveats: For patients receiving tofacitinib, scalp clonality and expanded CD8+ clones among the top 100 significantly decreased.

TCR sequencing used cDNA made by reverse transcription of extracted RNA. TCRdb's copy holds only in-frame clones and misses some; the assay was immunoSEQ multiplex PCR. The sample lists some 150,000 clones; 85% to 90% were seen once. This CDR3 is built from 13 residues. V gave up 2 bases and J gave up 1 base, with 5 bases separating them. Looked up from germline, CDR1 is MNHEY and CDR2 is SMNVEV (reference sequence). With regard to this clone: The antigen is not known. The same CDR3 is also encoded by other DNA sequences in this sample.

Treatment denoted: oral pan-JAK inhibitor, 5-10 mg twice daily. From alopecia areata patients, lesional scalp punch biopsies and peripheral blood were collected. Source: CD8+ T cells sorted from blood, taken at week 4, from a patient treated with tofacitinib. This chain links TRBV27 with TRBJ1-1, with D uncertain. The TCR originated in a human donor with alopecia areata. The CDR3 protein is CASSLGGNTEAFF. CDR3 nucleotide sequence: TGTGCCAGCAGTTTAGGAGGGAACACTGAAGCTTTCTTT.